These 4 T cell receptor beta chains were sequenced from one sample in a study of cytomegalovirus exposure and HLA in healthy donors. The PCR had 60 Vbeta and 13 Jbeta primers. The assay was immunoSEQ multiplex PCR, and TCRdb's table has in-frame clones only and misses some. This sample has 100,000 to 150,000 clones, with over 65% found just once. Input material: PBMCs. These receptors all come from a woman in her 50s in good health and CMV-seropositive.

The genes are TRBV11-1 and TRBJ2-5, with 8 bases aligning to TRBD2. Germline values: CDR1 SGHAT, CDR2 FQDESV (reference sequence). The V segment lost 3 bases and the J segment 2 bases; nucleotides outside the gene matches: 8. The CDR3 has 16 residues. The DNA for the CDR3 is TGTGCCAGCAGCTTTCTCACTAGCGGATCGCAAGAGACCCAGTACTTC. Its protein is CASSFLTSGSQETQYF.

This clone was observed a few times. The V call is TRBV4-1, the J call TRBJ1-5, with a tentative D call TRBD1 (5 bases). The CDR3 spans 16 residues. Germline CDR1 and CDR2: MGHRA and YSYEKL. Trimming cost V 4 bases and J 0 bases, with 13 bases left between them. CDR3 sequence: CASSPEDSFSNQPQHF. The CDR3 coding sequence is TGCGCCAGCAGCCCCGAAGACAGTTTTAGCAATCAGCCCCAGCATTTT.

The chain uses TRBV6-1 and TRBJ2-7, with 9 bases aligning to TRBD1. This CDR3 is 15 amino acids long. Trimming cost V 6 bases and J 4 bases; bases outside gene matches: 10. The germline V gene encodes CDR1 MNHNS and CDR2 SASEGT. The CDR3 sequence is CASSLDRGDWYEQYF. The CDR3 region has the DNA TGTGCCAGCAGCTTGGACAGGGGCGATTGGTACGAGCAGTACTTC.

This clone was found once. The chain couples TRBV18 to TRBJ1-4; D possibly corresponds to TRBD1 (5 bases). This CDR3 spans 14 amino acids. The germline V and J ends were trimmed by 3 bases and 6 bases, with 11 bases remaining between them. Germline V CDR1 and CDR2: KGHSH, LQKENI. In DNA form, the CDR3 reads TGTGCCAGCTCACCCCAGGGCCTTGATGAAAAACTGTTTTTT. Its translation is CASSPQGLDEKLFF.